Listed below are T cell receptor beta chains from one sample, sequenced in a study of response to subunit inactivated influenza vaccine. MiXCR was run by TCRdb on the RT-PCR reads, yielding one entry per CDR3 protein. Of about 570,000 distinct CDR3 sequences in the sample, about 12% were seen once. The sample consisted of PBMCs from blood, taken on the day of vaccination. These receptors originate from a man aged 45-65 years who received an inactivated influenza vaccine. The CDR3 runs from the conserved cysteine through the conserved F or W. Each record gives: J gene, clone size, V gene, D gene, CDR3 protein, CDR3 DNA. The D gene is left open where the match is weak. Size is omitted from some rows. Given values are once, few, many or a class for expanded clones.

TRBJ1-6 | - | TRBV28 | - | CASKPHHNSPLHF | TGTGCCAGCAAACCTCATCATAATTCACCCCTCCACTTT
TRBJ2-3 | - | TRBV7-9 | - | CASSLMDYWGDTQYF | TGTGCCAGCAGCTTAATGGACTACTGGGGAGATACGCAGTATTTT
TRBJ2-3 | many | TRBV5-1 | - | CASTLVHRTDTQYF | TGCGCCAGCACTTTGGTCCACCGCACAGATACGCAGTATTTT
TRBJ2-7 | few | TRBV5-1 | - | CASREGEGSYEQYF | TGCGCCAGCAGAGAGGGGGAAGGATCCTACGAGCAGTACTTC
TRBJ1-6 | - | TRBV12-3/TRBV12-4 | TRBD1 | CASRGTGGARSPLHF | TGTGCCAGCAGAGGGACAGGGGGCGCGAGGTCACCCCTCCACTTT
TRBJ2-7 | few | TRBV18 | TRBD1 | CASSPFGTGKAYEQYF | TGTGCCAGCTCACCCTTTGGGACAGGGAAAGCCTACGAGCAGTACTTC
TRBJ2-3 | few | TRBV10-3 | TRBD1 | CAIRNSWDRGTDTQYF | TGTGCCATCAGGAACTCTTGGGACAGGGGTACAGATACGCAGTATTTT
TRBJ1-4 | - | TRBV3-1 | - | CASRLDGSATNEKLFF | TGTGCCAGCAGACTCGACGGTAGTGCAACTAATGAAAAACTGTTTTTT
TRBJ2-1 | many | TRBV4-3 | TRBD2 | CASSQVTLGASGRVNEQFF | TGCGCCAGCAGCCAAGTCACCCTGGGGGCTAGCGGGAGGGTAAATGAGCAGTTCTTC
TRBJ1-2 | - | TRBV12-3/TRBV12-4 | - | CASTMTGSVGYGYTF | TGTGCCAGCACCATGACAGGTTCGGTGGGCTATGGCTACACCTTC
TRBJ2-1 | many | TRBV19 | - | CASSIDRVNEQFF | TGTGCCAGTAGTATAGACAGGGTGAATGAGCAGTTCTTC
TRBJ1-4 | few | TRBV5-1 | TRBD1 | CASSLATDRVGEKLFF | TGCGCCAGCAGCTTGGCCACTGACAGGGTTGGTGAAAAACTGTTTTTT
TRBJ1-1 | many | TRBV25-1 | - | CASSDWKGTNTEAFF | TGTGCCAGCAGTGATTGGAAGGGGACCAACACTGAAGCTTTCTTT
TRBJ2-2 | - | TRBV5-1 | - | CASSPWMNTGELFF | TGCGCCAGCAGCCCTTGGATGAACACCGGGGAGCTGTTTTTT
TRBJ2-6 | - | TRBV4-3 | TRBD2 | CASSQDGGGSGANVLTF | TGCGCCAGCAGCCAAGATGGGGGGGGTTCTGGGGCCAACGTCCTGACTTTC
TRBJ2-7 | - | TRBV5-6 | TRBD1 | CASSYPDRVASYEQYF | TGTGCCAGCAGCTATCCCGACAGGGTGGCCTCCTACGAGCAGTACTTC
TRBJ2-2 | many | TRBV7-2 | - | CASSLAQGRSTGELFF | TGTGCCAGCAGCTTAGCGCAGGGGAGGAGCACCGGGGAGCTGTTTTTT
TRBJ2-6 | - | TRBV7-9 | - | CASSSVAPIQANVLTF | TGTGCCAGCAGCTCCGTCGCCCCTATACAGGCCAACGTCCTGACTTTC
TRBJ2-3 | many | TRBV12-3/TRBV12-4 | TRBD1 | CASSWTGRTDTQYF | TGTGCCAGCAGTTGGACAGGTCGCACAGATACGCAGTATTTT
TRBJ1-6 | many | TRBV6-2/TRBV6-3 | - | CASSGSDSPLHF | TGTGCCAGCAGCGGGTCTGATTCACCCCTCCACTTT
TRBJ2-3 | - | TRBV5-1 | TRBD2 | CASTLAGGSTDTQYF | TGCGCCAGCACCTTAGCGGGAGGGAGCACAGATACGCAGTATTTT
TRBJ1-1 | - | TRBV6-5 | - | CASSLKDGYTEAFF | TGTGCCAGCAGTTTAAAAGACGGGTACACTGAAGCTTTCTTT
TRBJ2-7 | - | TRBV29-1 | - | CSVVGTASYEQYF | TGCAGCGTTGTCGGGACGGCCTCCTACGAGCAGTACTTC
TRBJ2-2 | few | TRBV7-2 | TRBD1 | CASRFGTGTGELFF | TGTGCCAGCAGGTTCGGGACAGGGACCGGGGAGCTGTTTTTT
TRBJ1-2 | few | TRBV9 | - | CASSLGGQTNPYYGYTF | TGTGCCAGCAGCCTCGGGGGTCAGACCAACCCCTACTATGGCTACACCTTC
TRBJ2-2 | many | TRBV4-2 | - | CASSPTGENTGELFF | TGTGCCAGCAGCCCTACCGGAGAGAACACCGGGGAGCTGTTTTTT
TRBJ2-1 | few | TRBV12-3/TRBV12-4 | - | CASSWSGGKDEQFF | TGTGCCAGCAGTTGGTCGGGGGGCAAGGATGAGCAGTTCTTC
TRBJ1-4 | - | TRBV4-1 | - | CASSQETDSLNEKLFF | TGCGCCAGCAGCCAAGAAACCGACAGCTTAAATGAAAAACTGTTTTTT
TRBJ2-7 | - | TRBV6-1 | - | CASSEGMGTPYEQYF | TGTGCCAGCAGTGAAGGGATGGGGACCCCCTACGAGCAGTACTTC
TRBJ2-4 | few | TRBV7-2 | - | CASSLASPGAMFTKNIQYF | TGTGCCAGCAGCTTAGCGTCCCCGGGGGCGATGTTTACCAAAAACATTCAGTACTTC
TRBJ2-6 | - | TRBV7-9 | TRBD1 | CASSKPGQSSGANVLTF | TGTGCCAGCAGCAAACCGGGACAGAGCTCTGGGGCCAACGTCCTGACTTTC